These 11 T cell receptor beta chains originate from one sample sequenced in a study of blood T cell repertoires in COVID-19. TCRdb's table, derived via immunoSEQ multiplex PCR, lists solely in-frame clones and lacks some. The table records fewer than 250,000 clones, roughly 80% of them present only once. Source material: PBMCs or T cells enriched from blood (not recorded which). The source of these receptors is a woman aged 50 to 60 who had been exposed to COVID-19.

This sequence joins TRBV6-1 and TRBJ1-5, with D hard to call. CDR1 and CDR2 (germline): MNHNS, SASEGT. Trimming shortened V by 1 base and J by 4 bases, and 11 bases separated the two germline ends. This CDR3 spans 15 amino acids. As DNA, the CDR3 is TGTGCCAGCAGTGAAGAGGCAGGCCCTAATCAGCCCCAGCATTTT. Protein: CASSEEAGPNQPQHF.

The chain uses TRBV11-2 and TRBJ2-4; perhaps TRBD1 as D (6 bases). Trimming cost V 1 base and J 3 bases, with 7 bases left between them. This CDR3 has 14 amino acids. Per the germline V gene, CDR1 is SGHAT and CDR2 is FQNNGV. Written as DNA, the CDR3 is TGTGCCAGCAGCTTAGGAGGGGGCAAAAACATTCAGTACTTC. Protein product: CASSLGGGKNIQYF.

J is TRBJ2-5 and V is TRBV3-1 (or the pseudogene TRBV3-2), with D possibly matching TRBD2 (6 bases). The CDR3 is 14 amino acids. The germline CDR1 and CDR2 sequences are LGHDT and YNNKEL (reference sequence). V dropped 9 bases and J dropped 5 bases, with 19 bases sitting between them. The CDR3: CARNIEGLWETQYF. DNA for the CDR3: TGTGCCAGAAATATCGAGGGACTTTGGGAGACCCAGTACTTC.

This chain links TRBV6-5 with TRBJ1-3; D perhaps matches TRBD1 (5 bases). Germline V gene data show CDR1 as MNHEY and CDR2 as SVGAGI. The CDR3 spans 15 residues. Trimming cost V 6 bases and J 0 bases, with 12 bases left between them. The CDR3 bases are TGTGCCAGCAGCTCCGCGGGGCACTCTGGAAACACCATATATTTT. This codes for CASSSAGHSGNTIYF.

CDR3 DNA: TGTGCCAGCAGTTCTACAGGGGGTTCCAACACTGAAGCTTTCTTT. As protein: CASSSTGGSNTEAFF. The V and J genes are TRBV5-4 and TRBJ1-1; 8 bases are a match to TRBD1. The junction had 8 bases not matched to a gene; V was cut back by 5 bases and J by 2 bases. Germline V gene sequence: CDR1 SGHNT, CDR2 YYREEE (reference sequence). CDR3 length: 15 residues.

The V call is TRBV5-1, the J call TRBJ1-2; D unclear. Germline values: CDR1 SGHRS, CDR2 YFSETQ. V lost 4 bases and J 7 bases, leaving 11 bases between the germline ends. This CDR3 is built from 12 residues. For the CDR3, the DNA is TGCGCCAGCAGCCCTGGCGGGGTTGGCTACACCTTC. Its translation is CASSPGGVGYTF.

This rearrangement joins TRBV7-6 to TRBJ2-5, with 8 bases that match TRBD2. CDR1 is SGHVS and CDR2 is FNYEAQ in the germline V gene. V dropped 4 bases and J dropped 5; count of bases not matched to a gene: 12. The CDR3 spans 16 residues. As DNA, the CDR3 is TGTGCCAGCAGCTCCTCGACTGGACGGGGGGGTGAGACCCAGTACTTC. Translating it yields CASSSSTGRGGETQYF.

This clone was recorded once. J is TRBJ2-1 and V is TRBV30, with a weak D call TRBD1 (5 bases). CDR1 and CDR2 (germline): GTSNPN, SVGIG (reference sequence). Trimming took off 3 bases at V and 3 bases at J, with 12 bases between the two ends. The CDR3 sequence is 14 residues long. The CDR3, as DNA: TGTGCCTGGAGCTTGGACATCAACTACAATGAGCAGTTCTTC. Protein sequence: CAWSLDINYNEQFF. The full variable domain, completed using reference TRBV30 and TRBJ2-1, is SQTIHQWPATLVQPVGSPLSLECTVEGTSNPNLYWYRQAAGRGLQLLFYSVGIGQISSEVPQNLSASRPQDRQFILSSKKLLLSDSGFYLCAWSLDINYNEQFFGPGTRLTVL.

This chain links TRBV9 with TRBJ2-3; 12 bases fit TRBD2. V lost 2 bases and J lost 3; bases outside the gene matches: 7. There are 17 residues in the CDR3. Per the germline V gene, CDR1 is SGDLS and CDR2 is YYNGEE. CDR3 protein: CASSVGGLAGNTDTQYF. In nucleotides, the CDR3 is TGTGCCAGCAGCGTGGGGGGACTAGCGGGCAATACAGATACGCAGTATTTT.

This rearrangement joins TRBV28 to TRBJ2-1; 7 bases are shared with TRBD2. Per germline, CDR1 MDHEN and CDR2 SYDVKM. This CDR3 contains 14 residues. Trimming cost V 5 bases and J 6 bases; bases outside gene matches: 7. As DNA, the CDR3 is TGTGCCAGCAGTATAGCGGGCGAAATCAATGAGCAGTTCTTC. Its protein is CASSIAGEINEQFF.

The chain employs TRBV5-6 and TRBJ1-2, with 7 bases matching TRBD1. From germline, CDR1 is SGHDT and CDR2 YYEEEE. The CDR3 length is 18 residues. The junction had 16 bases not matched to a gene; V was cut back by 1 base and J by 4 bases. The CDR3 here is CASSLKRDRKPSLYGYTF. The CDR3 nucleotides read TGTGCCAGCAGCTTGAAACGGGACAGAAAACCCTCCCTCTATGGCTACACCTTC.